These 20 T cell receptor beta chains came from one sample sequenced in a study of T cells of healthy individuals. In TCRdb, the 5' RACE reads were re-called with MiXCR into one record per CDR3 protein. The sample has approximately 52,000 distinct CDR3 sequences, 14% to 15% seen once. The receptors stem from a human donor in good health.

Ten or more counts support this clonotype. V and J are TRBV7-9 and TRBJ2-7; D not resolved. In germline, CDR1 is SEHNR, CDR2 FQNEAQ (reference sequence). The CDR3 is made up of 14 amino acids. V lost 2 bases and J lost 1, with 9 bases in between. The CDR3 region is CASSLLPDSYEQYF. Written as DNA, the CDR3 is TGTGCCAGCAGCTTACTCCCGGATTCCTACGAGCAGTACTTC.

This clonotype was seen repeatedly, ten times or more. The rearrangement links TRBV12-3 or TRBV12-4 to TRBJ2-1; perhaps TRBD1 as D (6 bases). Deletions cut 6 bases from V and 4 bases from J, with 10 bases between. The CDR3 consists of 13 residues. The CDR3 coding sequence is TGTGCCAGCAGCCCGAGGGGGTACAATGAGCAGTTCTTC. Translation gives CASSPRGYNEQFF.

This clonotype was counted many times. This rearrangement joins TRBV12-3 or TRBV12-4 to TRBJ1-1; D unresolved. The CDR3 totals 13 residues. The V end was cut by 6 bases, the J end by 3 bases, with 11 bases between. The CDR3: CASSSGRDTEAFF. CDR3 bases: TGTGCCAGCAGCTCTGGACGGGACACTGAAGCTTTCTTT.

The chain employs TRBV29-1 and TRBJ2-3; 9 bases are a match to TRBD1. The length of the CDR3 is 14 residues. Germline-derived CDR1 and CDR2 are SQVTM and ANQGSEA. V lost 6 bases, J lost 4 bases, and 8 bases stayed unmatched. CDR3 DNA: TGCAGCGTGGGAGCCGGGACAGGGTCAGATACGCAGTATTTT. This codes for CSVGAGTGSDTQYF.

In its sample, this clonotype was seen many times. V and J are TRBV4-3 and TRBJ2-2; no definite D call. Germline V gives CDR1 LGHNA, CDR2 YSLEER. Trimming pared 0 bases from V and 7 bases from J, leaving 9 bases between. The CDR3 covers 14 residues. CDR3 amino acids: CASSQERWSGELFF. The CDR3, as DNA: TGCGCCAGCAGCCAAGAAAGGTGGAGCGGGGAGCTGTTTTTT.

By sample fraction, this clonotype is medium-sized. The V call is TRBV5-5, the J call TRBJ2-1, with D possibly being TRBD2 (5 bases). The length of the CDR3 is 12 residues. V lost 6 bases and J 5 bases, leaving 9 bases between the germline ends. The germline V gene encodes CDR1 SGHKS and CDR2 YYEKEE (reference sequence). CDR3: CASTWRDNEQFF. Written as DNA, the CDR3 is TGTGCCAGCACCTGGCGGGACAATGAGCAGTTCTTC.

As regards this clonotype: Being one base from a much bigger clone, this may be a read error. V is TRBV2 and J is TRBJ2-7; D might be TRBD1 or TRBD2, each matching 5 bases. Germline CDR1 is SNHLY and CDR2 is FYNNEI. The V end was cut by 6 bases, the J end by 8 bases, with 26 bases between. The CDR3 has 16 residues. CDR3: CASSRSPGTKASKQYF. The CDR3 DNA is TGTGCCAGCAGCCGATCCCCCGGGACCAAAGCAAGCAAGCAGTACTTC.

The rearrangement joins TRBV20-1 to TRBJ2-3; 11 positions agree with TRBD2. With V trimmed by 0 bases and J by 4 bases, 15 bases remained unmatched. There are 19 residues in the CDR3. Germline CDR1 and CDR2: DFQATT and SNEGSKA (reference sequence). Here the CDR3 DNA reads TGCAGTGCTAGAGATTTACCTAGCGGGGGGCCCAAAAAGGCAGATACGCAGTATTTT. This encodes CSARDLPSGGPKKADTQYF.

Many counts were recorded for this clonotype. The rearrangement uses TRBV4-3 and TRBJ2-4; 9 bases map to TRBD1. The CDR3 contains 16 residues. The germline V gene has CDR1 LGHNA and CDR2 YSLEER. V lost 1 base and J lost 9; bases outside the gene matches: 10. The CDR3 is CASSQGPSGTGLIQYF. The CDR3 DNA is TGCGCCAGCAGCCAAGGCCCTTCCGGGACAGGGCTCATTCAGTACTTC.

This chain connects TRBV7-8 to TRBJ1-2, with TRBD1 identical over 7 bases. Germline loops: CDR1 SGHVS, CDR2 FQNEAQ. The V segment lost 6 bases and the J segment 5 bases; nucleotides outside the gene matches: 3. The CDR3 consists of 12 residues. This CDR3 reads CASSQGEYGYTF. In nucleotides, the CDR3 is TGTGCCAGCAGTCAGGGGGAATATGGCTACACCTTC.

This clonotype has a count of ten or more. This CDR3 reads CASSPAPAGEETQYF. The CDR3 DNA reads as TGTGCCAGCAGCCCTGCCCCGGCAGGGGAAGAGACCCAGTACTTC. V is TRBV7-2 and J is TRBJ2-5, with a weak D call TRBD1 (6 bases). Looked up from germline, CDR1 is SGHTA and CDR2 is FQGNSA. V was trimmed by 5 bases and J by 3 bases, leaving 16 bases between them. The CDR3 sequence is 15 residues long. Full variable domain (remainder filled in from reference TRBV7-2 and TRBJ2-5): GAGVSQSPSNKVTEKGKDVELRCDPISGHTALYWYRQSLGQGLEFLIYFQGNSAPDKSGLPSDRFSAERTGGSVSTLTIQRTQQEDSAVYLCASSPAPAGEETQYFGPGTRLLVL.

The rearrangement links TRBV4-2 to TRBJ2-5; the D is unclear. The CDR3 is made up of 14 amino acids. V shed 4 bases and J shed 5 bases, with 14 bases lying between them. From germline, CDR1 is LGHNA and CDR2 YNFKEQ. DNA of the CDR3: TGTGCCAGCAGCCGCGCAAGCACCGGGGAGACCCAGTACTTC. The encoded protein is CASSRASTGETQYF.

V is TRBV20-1 and J is TRBJ1-6; possibly TRBD1 for D (5 bases). CDR3 length equals 15 residues. Germline V lookup: CDR1 DFQATT, CDR2 SNEGSKA (reference sequence). Trimming left V 0 bases short and J 7 bases short, with 13 bases between. CDR3: CSARDSTGGNSPLHF. For the CDR3, the DNA is TGCAGTGCTAGAGATAGTACGGGGGGGAATTCACCCCTCCACTTT.

This rearrangement joins TRBV7-2 to TRBJ2-5; TRBD2 aligns across 9 bases. The germline V gene has CDR1 SGHTA and CDR2 FQGNSA. The CDR3 is 15 amino acids. Germline trimming cut 4 bases from V and 5 bases from J; bases unmatched to any gene: 8. The CDR3 nucleotides are TGTGCCAGCAGCTCACGCGTTCTAGCGGGGGAGACCCAGTACTTC. This sequence encodes CASSSRVLAGETQYF.

This clonotype was counted at least ten times. The V gene is TRBV27, the J gene TRBJ2-1, with TRBD2 identical over 11 bases. This CDR3 has 16 amino acids. V was pared by 6 bases and J by 1 base, with 5 bases of the junction left unmatched. Germline loops: CDR1 MNHEY, CDR2 SMNVEV (reference sequence). CDR3 residues: CASRRGLAASYNEQFF. DNA for the CDR3: TGTGCCAGCAGACGGGGACTAGCGGCTTCCTACAATGAGCAGTTCTTC.

This clonotype was picked up a small number of times. The chain combines TRBV24-1 with TRBJ2-3; 9 nucleotides match TRBD1. The germline gives CDR1 KGHDR, CDR2 SFDVKD. Unmatched junction bases numbered 6, after V lost 4 bases and J lost 5 bases. The CDR3 runs 15 residues. CDR3 in DNA: TGTGCCACCAGTGACCCACAGGGGGCCGGAGATACGCAGTATTTT. Amino acids: CATSDPQGAGDTQYF.

The V call is TRBV6-6, the J call TRBJ1-5, with TRBD1 matching over 7 bases. The CDR3 consists of 19 residues. Germline V gene sequence: CDR1 MNHNY, CDR2 SVGAGI (reference sequence). J gave up 0 bases and V 6 bases, and 17 bases lay outside the gene matches. CDR3 loop: CASRITQGSIKNSNQPQHF. CDR3 nucleotide sequence: TGTGCCAGCAGAATAACACAGGGGTCCATAAAAAATAGCAATCAGCCCCAGCATTTT.

This clonotype was seen repeatedly, ten times or more. The chain links TRBV7-2 to TRBJ2-1; 12 bases line up with TRBD1. Germline V gene sequence: CDR1 SGHTA, CDR2 FQGNSA. J gave up 10 bases and V 5 bases, and 3 bases lay outside the gene matches. This CDR3 spans 13 amino acids. The CDR3 reads CASSGGTGGEQFF. In DNA form, the CDR3 reads TGTGCCAGCAGCGGGGGGACAGGGGGCGAGCAGTTCTTC.

This clonotype was counted ten times or more. The chain employs TRBV7-9 and TRBJ2-3; TRBD1 matches 7 bases. V lost 2 bases to trimming and J lost 2 bases; unmatched junction nucleotides: 7. The CDR3 sequence is 16 residues long. From germline, CDR1 is SEHNR and CDR2 FQNEAQ (reference sequence). This chain's CDR3 is CASSLRQGSPTDTQYF. The CDR3 region has the DNA TGTGCCAGCAGCTTAAGACAGGGAAGCCCCACAGATACGCAGTATTTT.

The sample holds many counts of this clonotype. V and J are TRBV6-5 and TRBJ1-1, with D tentatively TRBD1 (6 bases). The germline gives CDR1 MNHEY, CDR2 SVGAGI. CDR3 length: 15 amino acids. Trimming took 0 bases from V and 6 from J, leaving 14 bases between them. As DNA, the CDR3 is TGTGCCAGCAGTTACTCGAGCCAGGGGAAGTCTGAAGCTTTCTTT. Its translation is CASSYSSQGKSEAFF.